These 27 T cell receptor beta chains were all obtained from the same sample, sequenced in a study of identical twins (dated by TCRdb to 2015 to 2016). To prepare the library, 5' RACE was applied. Sequencing was performed on an Illumina HiSeq 2000. Clones were called with MiXCR by TCRdb after fastp trimmed the public reads at Q25, and only in-frame beta chains were retained. When rows share a CDR3 protein, they turn into one entry using the most common DNA and genes. The sample yields approximately 590,000 distinct CDR3 sequences; 9.6% were counted once. Clones ranked in the top ten supply approximately 3% of the sample. The data also belong to a second study, concerning yellow fever vaccine responses in identical twins.

The specimen sequenced was PBMCs. These receptors were collected from a woman aged 18-29 years in good health.

On this clonotype: Possible read error: a much larger clone is one base away. This chain links TRBV6-2 or TRBV6-3 with TRBJ2-7; D unclear. CDR3 size: 12 residues. Germline V lookup: CDR1 MNHEY, CDR2 SVGEGT. This CDR3 is CARTTGAYEQNF. DNA of the CDR3: TGTGCCAGGACCACGGGCGCGTACGAGCAGAACTTC.

This clonotype was recorded many times. The chain recombines TRBV5-1 with TRBJ2-5; 8 positions agree with TRBD1. CDR3 length: 15 residues. The germline CDR1 and CDR2 sequences are SGHRS and YFSETQ. The junction had 4 bases not matched to a gene; V was cut back by 3 bases and J by 0 bases. CDR3 sequence (DNA): TGCGCCAGCAGCTGGGGGACAGGTTACCAAGAGACCCAGTACTTC. This translates into CASSWGTGYQETQYF.

This clonotype was recorded at least ten times. The chain carries TRBV29-1 and TRBJ2-1, with a weak D call TRBD2 (5 bases). Trimming left V 4 bases short and J 0 bases short, with 7 bases between. The CDR3 consists of 13 residues. The germline V gene encodes CDR1 SQVTM and CDR2 ANQGSEA. The CDR3 reads CSVASGSYNEQFF. CDR3 DNA: TGCAGCGTTGCCAGCGGCTCCTACAATGAGCAGTTCTTC.

CDR3 sequence reads: CASSPGVGSYNEQFF. DNA for the CDR3: TGCGCCAGCAGCCCCGGGGTGGGGAGCTACAATGAGCAGTTCTTC. The chain carries TRBV4-3 and TRBJ2-1; D may be TRBD2 (5 bases). Trimming cost V 4 bases and J 3 bases, with 13 bases left between them. The length of the CDR3 is 15 residues. The germline CDR1 and CDR2 sequences are LGHNA and YSLEER.

This clonotype has just a few counts. V and J are TRBV27 and TRBJ1-6; TRBD1 is a possible D gene (5 bases). The CDR3 has 16 amino acids. Trimming left V 1 base short and J 7 bases short, with 14 bases between. Germline CDR1 is MNHEY and CDR2 is SMNVEV (reference sequence). The CDR3: CASSLLGDSDNSPLHF. CDR3 coding DNA: TGTGCCAGCAGTTTATTGGGAGACAGCGACAATTCACCCCTCCACTTT.

This clonotype was counted at least ten times. The genes are TRBV24-1 and TRBJ2-1; 15 nucleotides agree with TRBD2. The germline gives CDR1 KGHDR, CDR2 SFDVKD. The CDR3 runs to 15 residues. V gave up 4 bases and J gave up 10 bases; unmatched junction bases: 4. The CDR3 DNA is TGTGCCACCAGTGAAGGACTAGCGGGGGGGAACGAGCAGTTCTTC. It specifies CATSEGLAGGNEQFF.

This clonotype has a handful of counts. The rearrangement joins TRBV20-1 to TRBJ2-7, with D possibly TRBD2 on 6 matching bases. V was trimmed by 3 bases and J by 0 bases, leaving 12 bases between them. Germline CDR1 DFQATT, CDR2 SNEGSKA (reference sequence). This CDR3 has 14 residues. The CDR3 coding sequence is TGCAGTGCTAGTGGGGCGGGGAGCTCCTACGAGCAGTACTTC. It specifies CSASGAGSSYEQYF.

This clonotype was seen a few times. The CDR3 bases are TGTGCCAGCAGTTACTTCCGAGGACTAGTAGGGGGTACAATGAATGAGCAGTTCTTC. Amino acid sequence: CASSYFRGLVGGTMNEQFF. This chain uses TRBV6-2 or TRBV6-3 with TRBJ2-1, with D possibly TRBD2 on 7 matching bases. V gave up 1 base and J gave up 7 bases, with 26 bases separating them. The V gene's germline CDR1 is MNHEY and CDR2 SVGEGT. The CDR3 length is 19 residues.

This clonotype occurred a few times. The V call is TRBV6-1, the J call TRBJ2-7; either TRBD1 or TRBD2 may fit D (5 bases each). The length of the CDR3 is 13 residues. Germline CDR1 is MNHNS and CDR2 is SASEGT. The CDR3 loop reads CAVPPGSSYEQYF. CDR3 sequence (DNA): TGTGCGGTCCCCCCAGGGAGCTCCTACGAGCAGTACTTC.

This clonotype was seen at least ten times. This chain uses TRBV27 with TRBJ1-1, with unresolved D. This CDR3 is built from 13 residues. The V gene lost 4 bases and the J gene lost 3 bases, with 9 bases spanning the gap. Germline loops: CDR1 MNHEY, CDR2 SMNVEV (reference sequence). The CDR3 loop reads CASSYGRHTEAFF. In DNA, the CDR3 is TGTGCCAGCAGTTACGGGAGACACACTGAAGCTTTCTTT.

This clonotype was detected many times. This chain links TRBV6-2 or TRBV6-3 with TRBJ2-2, with D perhaps TRBD1 (7 bases). Per the germline V gene, CDR1 is MNHEY and CDR2 is SVGEGT. This CDR3 region has 13 residues. The germline V and J ends were trimmed by 7 bases and 7 bases, with 13 bases remaining between them. The CDR3 DNA is TGTGCCAGCATCCTCAGGGGGGACGGGGAGCTGTTTTTT. Translated, it gives CASILRGDGELFF.

This clonotype was recorded many times. The rearrangement joins TRBV20-1 to TRBJ2-5; TRBD2 matches at 7 bases. Germline V gene lookup returns CDR1 DFQATT and CDR2 SNEGSKA (reference sequence). This CDR3 spans 15 amino acids. The ends lost 6 bases at V and 3 bases at J; junction bases unmatched: 13. CDR3 residues: CSAIRSIGTKETQYF. For the CDR3, the DNA is TGCAGTGCCATCCGTTCGATCGGGACTAAAGAGACCCAGTACTTC.

The genes are TRBV20-1 and TRBJ2-3; 8 positions match TRBD2. This CDR3 has 17 residues. Germline V gene sequence: CDR1 DFQATT, CDR2 SNEGSKA (reference sequence). The J segment lost 3 bases and the V segment lost 1 base, leaving 12 bases of the junction unmatched. The CDR3 protein is CSARATVVAGTTDTQYF. The CDR3 DNA reads as TGCAGTGCTAGAGCCACCGTTGTAGCGGGGACGACAGATACGCAGTATTTT.

This sequence joins TRBV20-1 and TRBJ2-7; 7 positions agree with TRBD1. This CDR3 is 16 amino acids long. The V segment lost 0 bases and the J segment 4 bases; nucleotides outside the gene matches: 12. Germline V gene data show CDR1 as DFQATT and CDR2 as SNEGSKA (reference sequence). This CDR3 reads CSAREGSGTAYYEQYF. The CDR3, as DNA: TGCAGTGCTAGAGAGGGTTCAGGGACAGCCTATTACGAGCAGTACTTC.

This chain joins TRBV6-1 and TRBJ2-1, with TRBD2 matching over 12 bases. The CDR3 has 12 residues. The ends lost 6 bases at V and 16 bases at J; junction bases unmatched: 7. The germline CDR1 and CDR2 sequences are MNHNS and SASEGT. The CDR3 nucleotides read TGTGCCAGCAGGGCGACTAGCGGGAGAAATTTCTTC. Protein: CASRATSGRNFF.

This clonotype has a handful of counts. The rearrangement joins TRBV20-1 to TRBJ2-7; 16 bases line up with TRBD2. Trimming cost V 0 bases and J 5 bases; bases outside gene matches: 4. The CDR3 is 16 amino acids. The germline V gene has CDR1 DFQATT and CDR2 SNEGSKA (reference sequence). CDR3 in amino acids: CSARDIGTSGRDEQYF. DNA for the CDR3: TGCAGTGCTAGAGATATAGGGACTAGCGGGAGGGACGAGCAGTACTTC.

The V and J genes are TRBV4-2 and TRBJ1-2; 9 positions match TRBD1. Germline V gene data show CDR1 as LGHNA and CDR2 as YNFKEQ. CDR3 length: 16 amino acids. V shed 1 base, J shed 4 bases, and the junction held 7 bases outside the gene matches. The CDR3 DNA is TGTGCCAGCAGCCAAGGGGACAGGGATCAAGCCTATGGCTACACCTTC. Its translation is CASSQGDRDQAYGYTF.

This clonotype was detected ten times or more. The V and J genes are TRBV14 and TRBJ2-5; D gene ambiguous. Trimming left V 0 bases short and J 5 bases short, with 13 bases between. Germline CDR1 SGHDN, CDR2 FVKESK. The CDR3 runs 15 residues. This CDR3 is CASSQDGWFFETQYF. The CDR3 DNA reads as TGTGCCAGCAGCCAAGACGGTTGGTTCTTTGAGACCCAGTACTTC.

This clonotype has ten or more counts. V usage is TRBV29-1 and J usage is TRBJ1-1; no firm D call. CDR1 is SQVTM and CDR2 is ANQGSEA in the germline V gene. This CDR3 has 10 amino acids. CDR3 protein: CSCANTEAFF. CDR3 DNA: TGCAGTTGTGCGAACACTGAAGCTTTCTTT.

The table lists this clonotype with a few counts. This chain joins TRBV19 and TRBJ2-1; the match to TRBD1 covers 8 bases. The CDR3 length is 13 residues. V lost 3 bases to trimming and J lost 14 bases; unmatched junction nucleotides: 9. Germline CDR1 is LNHDA and CDR2 is SQIVND (reference sequence). The chain's CDR3 is CASSILGQGGEFF. The CDR3 DNA sequence: TGTGCCAGTAGTATTCTTGGACAGGGCGGGGAGTTCTTC.

This clonotype was detected a few times. The rearrangement links TRBV6-1 to TRBJ1-2; D is uncertain. This CDR3 comprises 15 residues. CDR1 MNHNS and CDR2 SASEGT come from the germline V gene. V gave up 1 base and J gave up 0 bases, with 9 bases separating them. The CDR3 DNA sequence: TGTGCCAGCAGTGAAGTCCTGCAAGCTAACTATGGCTACACCTTC. Translated, it gives CASSEVLQANYGYTF.

In its sample, this clonotype was seen a few times. The genes are TRBV20-1 and TRBJ2-3; 9 nucleotides match TRBD1. V shed 1 base, J shed 0 bases, and the junction held 14 bases outside the gene matches. Germline V CDR1 and CDR2: DFQATT, SNEGSKA (reference sequence). This CDR3 is 19 amino acids long. CDR3 nucleotides: TGCAGTGCTAGAGCCCCATCCCCGACAGGGGGGTATAGCACAGATACGCAGTATTTT. It yields the protein CSARAPSPTGGYSTDTQYF.

This clonotype was observed at least ten times. The chain employs TRBV29-1 and TRBJ2-3; D is perhaps TRBD1 or TRBD2 (5 bases each). The CDR3 has 13 residues. The germline CDR1 and CDR2 sequences are SQVTM and ANQGSEA. Deletions cut 3 bases from V and 6 bases from J, with 13 bases between. The CDR3 region has the DNA TGCAGCGTTGATGTGGACCGGGGCGATACGCAGTATTTT. Its translation is CSVDVDRGDTQYF.

The genes are TRBV20-1 and TRBJ2-3; 8 bases map to TRBD2. The germline V gene has CDR1 DFQATT and CDR2 SNEGSKA (reference sequence). The junction had 4 bases not matched to a gene; V was cut back by 0 bases and J by 2 bases. This CDR3 has 15 residues. CDR3 sequence: CSARDGRGVTDTQYF. The CDR3 nucleotides are TGCAGTGCTAGAGATGGGCGGGGGGTCACAGATACGCAGTATTTT.

In this sample, this clonotype turned up a few times. V gene TRBV29-1 combines with J gene TRBJ2-3; D is undetermined. V lost 8 bases to trimming and J lost 1 base, with 13 bases between them. CDR1 is SQVTM, CDR2 ANQGSEA, per germline. The length of the CDR3 is 13 residues. The CDR3 loop reads CSSKTAGTDTQYF. CDR3 sequence (DNA): TGCAGCTCTAAAACCGCAGGCACAGATACGCAGTATTTT.

This clonotype was counted between two and nine times. The V gene is TRBV6-2 or TRBV6-3, the J gene TRBJ2-5; tentatively, D is TRBD2 (6 bases). CDR3 length: 16 amino acids. The germline V gene has CDR1 MNHEY and CDR2 SVGEGT. V gave up 6 bases and J gave up 5 bases, with 22 bases separating them. The CDR3 DNA reads TGTGCCAGCAGACCGAACCGGGACTCCTCAGCGGAGACCCAGTACTTC. Translation gives CASRPNRDSSAETQYF.

At least ten counts were recorded for this clonotype. The chain couples TRBV29-1 to TRBJ2-5; D is possibly TRBD1 or TRBD2 (5 bases each). The CDR3 is made up of 14 amino acids. Trimming took 5 bases from V and 5 from J, leaving 18 bases between them. Germline CDR1 SQVTM, CDR2 ANQGSEA. The CDR3 DNA is TGCAGCGTTCAACCTGGCGGCCGGGACGAGACCCAGTACTTC. Its protein is CSVQPGGRDETQYF.